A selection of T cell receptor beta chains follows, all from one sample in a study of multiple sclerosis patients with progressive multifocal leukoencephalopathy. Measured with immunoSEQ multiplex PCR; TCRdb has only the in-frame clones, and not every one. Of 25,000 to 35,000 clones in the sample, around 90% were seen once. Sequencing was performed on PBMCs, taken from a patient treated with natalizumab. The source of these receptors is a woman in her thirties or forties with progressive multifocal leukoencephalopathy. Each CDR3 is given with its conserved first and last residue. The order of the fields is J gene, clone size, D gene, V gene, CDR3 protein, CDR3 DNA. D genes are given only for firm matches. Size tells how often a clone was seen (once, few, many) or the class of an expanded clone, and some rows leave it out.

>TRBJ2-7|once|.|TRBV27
CASSVSSAYEQYF
TGTGCCAGCAGTGTCTCGAGCGCCTACGAGCAGTACTTC
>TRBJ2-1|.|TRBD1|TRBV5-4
CASSLQPGGLNEQFF
TGTGCCAGCAGCTTGCAGCCAGGGGGTCTAAATGAGCAGTTCTTC
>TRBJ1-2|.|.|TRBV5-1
CASRREGYGYTF
TGCGCCAGCAGGCGGGAGGGCTATGGCTACACCTTC
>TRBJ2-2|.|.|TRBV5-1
CASSSLGMRNTGELFF
TGCGCCAGCAGCTCCCTAGGAATGCGAAACACCGGGGAGCTGTTTTTT
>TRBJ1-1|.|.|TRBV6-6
CASRPGRNTEAFF
TGTGCCAGCAGACCCGGTAGGAACACTGAAGCTTTCTTT
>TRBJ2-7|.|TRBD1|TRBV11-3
CASSLPGTGARDEQYF
TGTGCCAGCAGCTTACCCGGGACAGGGGCCAGGGACGAGCAGTACTTC
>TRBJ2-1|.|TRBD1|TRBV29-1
CSVEVMGQVEEQFF
TGCAGCGTTGAAGTCATGGGACAGGTAGAAGAGCAGTTCTTC
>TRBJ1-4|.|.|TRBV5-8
CASSSRGGIGTNEKLFF
TGTGCCAGCAGCTCCCGAGGGGGGATCGGAACTAATGAAAAACTGTTTTTT
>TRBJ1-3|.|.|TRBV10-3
CAISGDTGNTIYF
TGTGCCATCAGCGGGGACACAGGAAACACCATATATTTT
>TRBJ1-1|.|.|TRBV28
CASSLPDYNTEAFF
TGTGCCAGCAGTTTACCGGATTACAACACTGAAGCTTTCTTT
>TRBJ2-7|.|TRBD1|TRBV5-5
CASSSPDRASYEQYF
TGTGCCAGCAGCTCCCCGGACAGGGCCTCCTACGAGCAGTACTTC
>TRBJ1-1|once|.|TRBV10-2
CASSDVNTEAFF
TGCGCCAGCAGTGATGTGAACACTGAAGCTTTCTTT